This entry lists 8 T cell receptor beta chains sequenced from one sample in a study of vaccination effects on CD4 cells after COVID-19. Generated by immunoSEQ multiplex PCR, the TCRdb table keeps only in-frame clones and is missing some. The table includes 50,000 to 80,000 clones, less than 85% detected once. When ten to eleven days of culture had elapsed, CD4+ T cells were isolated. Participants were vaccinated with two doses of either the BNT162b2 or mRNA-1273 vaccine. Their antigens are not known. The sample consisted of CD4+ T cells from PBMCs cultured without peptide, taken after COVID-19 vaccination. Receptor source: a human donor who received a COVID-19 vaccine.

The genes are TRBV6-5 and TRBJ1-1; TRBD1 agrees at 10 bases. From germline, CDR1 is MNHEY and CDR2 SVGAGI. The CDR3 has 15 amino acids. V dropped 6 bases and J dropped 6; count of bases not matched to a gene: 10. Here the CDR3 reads CASRAALGQGAEAFF. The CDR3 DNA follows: TGTGCCAGCAGGGCCGCTCTTGGACAGGGGGCTGAAGCTTTCTTT.

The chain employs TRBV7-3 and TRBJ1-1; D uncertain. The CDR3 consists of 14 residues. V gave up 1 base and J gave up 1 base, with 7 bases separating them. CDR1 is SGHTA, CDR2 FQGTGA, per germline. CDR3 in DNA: TGTGCCAGCAGCTTAAACCCGGGGAACACTGAAGCTTTCTTT. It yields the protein CASSLNPGNTEAFF.

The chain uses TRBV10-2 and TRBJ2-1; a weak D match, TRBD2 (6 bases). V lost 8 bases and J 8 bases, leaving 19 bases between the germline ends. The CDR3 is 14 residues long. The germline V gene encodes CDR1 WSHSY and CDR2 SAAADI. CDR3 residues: CASYYTSHKHEQFF. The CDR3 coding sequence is TGCGCCAGCTACTATACTAGCCATAAGCATGAGCAGTTCTTC.

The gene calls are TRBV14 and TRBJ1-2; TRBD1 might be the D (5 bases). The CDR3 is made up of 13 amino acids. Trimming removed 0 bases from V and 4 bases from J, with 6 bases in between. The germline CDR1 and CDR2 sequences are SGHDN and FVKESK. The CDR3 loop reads CASSQDRAYGYTF. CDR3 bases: TGTGCCAGCAGCCAAGACAGGGCCTATGGCTACACCTTC.

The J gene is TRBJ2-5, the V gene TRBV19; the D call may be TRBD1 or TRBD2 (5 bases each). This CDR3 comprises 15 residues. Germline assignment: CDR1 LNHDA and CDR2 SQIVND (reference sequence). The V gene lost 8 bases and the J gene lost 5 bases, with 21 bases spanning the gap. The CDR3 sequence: CASSYRDRARETQYF. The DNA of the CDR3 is TGTGCCAGTTCGTACCGGGACCGGGCGAGGGAGACCCAGTACTTC.

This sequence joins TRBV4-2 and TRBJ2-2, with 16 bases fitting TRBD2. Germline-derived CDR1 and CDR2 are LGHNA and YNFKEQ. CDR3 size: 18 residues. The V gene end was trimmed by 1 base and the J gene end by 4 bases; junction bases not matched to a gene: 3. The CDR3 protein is CASSQVGLAGGVTGELFF. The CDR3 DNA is TGTGCCAGCAGCCAAGTGGGACTAGCGGGGGGGGTCACCGGGGAGCTGTTTTTT.

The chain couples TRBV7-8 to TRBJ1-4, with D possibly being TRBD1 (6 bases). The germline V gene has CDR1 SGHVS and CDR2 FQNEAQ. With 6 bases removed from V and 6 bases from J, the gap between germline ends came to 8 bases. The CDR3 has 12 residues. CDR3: CASRQGYEKLFF. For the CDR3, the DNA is TGTGCCAGCAGACAGGGATATGAAAAACTGTTTTTT.

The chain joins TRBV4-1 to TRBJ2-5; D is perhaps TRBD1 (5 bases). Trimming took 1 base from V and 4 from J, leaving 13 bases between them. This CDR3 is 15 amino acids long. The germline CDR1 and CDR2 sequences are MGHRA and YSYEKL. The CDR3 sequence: CASSQGQSRTETQYF. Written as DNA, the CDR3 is TGCGCCAGCAGCCAAGGACAGTCCCGCACAGAGACCCAGTACTTC.